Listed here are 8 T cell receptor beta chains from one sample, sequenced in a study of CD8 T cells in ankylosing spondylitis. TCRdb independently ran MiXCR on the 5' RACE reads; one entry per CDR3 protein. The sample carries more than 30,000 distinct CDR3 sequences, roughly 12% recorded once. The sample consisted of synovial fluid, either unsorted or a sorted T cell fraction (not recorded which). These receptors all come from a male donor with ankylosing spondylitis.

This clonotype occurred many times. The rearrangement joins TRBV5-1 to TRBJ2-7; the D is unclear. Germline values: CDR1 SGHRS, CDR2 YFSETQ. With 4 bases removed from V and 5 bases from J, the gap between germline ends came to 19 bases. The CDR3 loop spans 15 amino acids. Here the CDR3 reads CASSLSPGFNNEQYF. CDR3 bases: TGCGCCAGCAGCCTCTCTCCCGGATTTAACAACGAGCAGTACTTC.

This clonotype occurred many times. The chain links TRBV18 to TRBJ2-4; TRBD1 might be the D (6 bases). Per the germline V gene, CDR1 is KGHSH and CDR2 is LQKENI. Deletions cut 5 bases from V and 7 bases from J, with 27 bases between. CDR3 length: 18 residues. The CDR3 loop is CASSSILGTLLFGNIQYF. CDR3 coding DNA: TGTGCCAGCTCATCTATACTCGGGACACTCCTCTTTGGGAACATTCAGTACTTC. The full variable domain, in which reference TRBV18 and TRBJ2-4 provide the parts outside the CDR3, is NAGVMQNPRHLVRRRGQEARLRCSPMKGHSHVYWYRQLPEEGLKFMVYLQKENIIDESGMPKERFSAEFPKEGPSILRIQQVVRGDSAAYFCASSSILGTLLFGNIQYFGAGTRLSVL.

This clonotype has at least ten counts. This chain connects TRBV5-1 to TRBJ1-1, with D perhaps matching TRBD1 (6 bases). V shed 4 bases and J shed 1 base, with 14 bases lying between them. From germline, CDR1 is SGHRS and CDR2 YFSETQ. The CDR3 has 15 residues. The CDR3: CASSIRWGQNTEAFF. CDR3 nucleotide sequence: TGCGCCAGCAGCATTAGGTGGGGGCAGAACACTGAAGCTTTCTTT. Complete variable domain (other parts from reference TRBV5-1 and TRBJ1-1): KAGVTQTPRYLIKTRGQQVTLSCSPISGHRSVSWYQQTPGQGLQFLFEYFSETQRNKGNFPGRFSGRQFSNSRSEMNVSTLELGDSALYLCASSIRWGQNTEAFFGQGTRLTVV.

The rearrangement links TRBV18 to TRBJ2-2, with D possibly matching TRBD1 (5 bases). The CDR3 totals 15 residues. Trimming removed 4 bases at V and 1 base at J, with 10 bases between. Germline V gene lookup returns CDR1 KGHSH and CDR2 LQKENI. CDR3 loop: CASSRAGRNTGELFF. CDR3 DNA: TGTGCCAGCTCACGGGCAGGGCGGAACACCGGGGAGCTGTTTTTT. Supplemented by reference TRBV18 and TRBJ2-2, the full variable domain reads NAGVMQNPRHLVRRRGQEARLRCSPMKGHSHVYWYRQLPEEGLKFMVYLQKENIIDESGMPKERFSAEFPKEGPSILRIQQVVRGDSAAYFCASSRAGRNTGELFFGEGSRLTVL.

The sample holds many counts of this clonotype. The CDR3 sequence: CASRRLAGVHEQFF. CDR3 nucleotide sequence: TGTGCCAGCAGGAGACTAGCGGGAGTCCATGAGCAGTTCTTC. This chain joins TRBV7-2 and TRBJ2-1; TRBD2 agrees at 12 bases. Trimming removed 6 bases from V and 8 bases from J; junction bases left unmatched: 5. The CDR3 is 14 amino acids. CDR1 is SGHTA, CDR2 FQGNSA, per germline.

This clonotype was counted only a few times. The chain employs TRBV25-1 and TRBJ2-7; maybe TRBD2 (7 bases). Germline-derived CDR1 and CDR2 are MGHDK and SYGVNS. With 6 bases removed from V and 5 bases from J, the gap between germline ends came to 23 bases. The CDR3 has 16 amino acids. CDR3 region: CASSLESGGLVDEQYF. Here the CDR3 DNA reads TGTGCCAGCAGCCTAGAGTCCGGGGGGCTAGTGGACGAGCAGTACTTC.

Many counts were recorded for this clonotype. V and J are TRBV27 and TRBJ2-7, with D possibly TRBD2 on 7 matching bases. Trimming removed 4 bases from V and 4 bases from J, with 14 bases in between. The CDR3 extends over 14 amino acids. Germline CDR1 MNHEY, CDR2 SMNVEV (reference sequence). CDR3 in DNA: TGTGCCAGCAGTTCTAGCGGAGGGGGTTACGAGCAGTACTTC. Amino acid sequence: CASSSSGGGYEQYF.

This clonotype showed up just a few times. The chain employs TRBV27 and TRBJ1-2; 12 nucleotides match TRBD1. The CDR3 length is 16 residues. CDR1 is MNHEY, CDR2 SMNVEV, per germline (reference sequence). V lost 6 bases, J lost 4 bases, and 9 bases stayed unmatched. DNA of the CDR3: TGTGCCAGCAGCTCCGGGACAGGGGGCTTTGTCTATGGCTACACCTTC. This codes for CASSSGTGGFVYGYTF.